These 6 T cell receptor beta chains came from one sample sequenced in a study of OX40 agonist ivuxolimab in advanced cancers. The data were produced by immunoSEQ multiplex PCR, yet TCRdb's version contains in-frame clones alone and is incomplete. The sample lists 98,000 or so clones; about 80% were seen once. Sequencing was performed on CD4+ or CD8+ T cells sorted from blood, taken in a trial of the OX40 agonist ivuxolimab. The receptors originated from an adult with an advanced solid tumor such as melanoma, head and neck, liver or kidney cancer.

This clone has only one observation. V is TRBV27 and J is TRBJ2-7, with a possible D match to TRBD2 (6 bases). V was cut by 2 bases and J by 2 bases, with 13 bases left in between. Germline-derived CDR1 and CDR2 are MNHEY and SMNVEV (reference sequence). CDR3 size: 15 residues. This chain's CDR3 is CASSLGLASTYEQYF. For the CDR3, the DNA is TGTGCCAGCAGTTTAGGTCTAGCGTCCACCTACGAGCAGTACTTC.

The rearrangement links TRBV5-8 to TRBJ1-5; maybe TRBD1 (6 bases). Germline CDR1 SGHTS, CDR2 YDEGEE. This CDR3 contains 15 residues. Trimming removed 1 base at V and 6 bases at J, with 14 bases between. CDR3 amino acids: CASSLRGGLGQPQHF. Written as DNA, the CDR3 is TGTGCCAGCAGCTTGAGGGGGGGACTAGGTCAGCCCCAGCATTTT.

V is TRBV28 and J is TRBJ1-2; tentatively, D is TRBD1 (5 bases). This CDR3 comprises 15 residues. CDR1 is MDHEN and CDR2 is SYDVKM in the germline V gene. The V and J ends lost 6 bases and 4 bases respectively, with 18 bases between them. CDR3 region: CASRQGHSNSYGYTF. CDR3 bases: TGTGCCAGCAGGCAGGGCCACTCAAATTCCTATGGCTACACCTTC.

CDR3: CASRPSWTGLNTEAFF. The DNA of the CDR3 is TGTGCCAGCAGACCAAGTTGGACAGGGCTGAACACTGAAGCTTTCTTT. J is TRBJ1-1 and V is TRBV6-6, with 8 positions matching TRBD1. The CDR3 is made up of 16 amino acids. The V gene end was trimmed by 6 bases and the J gene end by 0 bases; junction bases not matched to a gene: 9. CDR1 MNHNY and CDR2 SVGAGI come from the germline V gene (reference sequence).

This clone came up a few times. This sequence joins TRBV2 and TRBJ2-7; D possibly uses TRBD1 or TRBD2 (5 bases each). V was clipped by 5 bases and J by 2 bases, with 16 bases between them. Looked up from germline, CDR1 is SNHLY and CDR2 is FYNNEI. The CDR3 is 15 residues long. CDR3 residues: CASSKQGNGAYEQYF. As DNA, the CDR3 is TGTGCCAGCAGTAAGCAGGGAAACGGGGCCTACGAGCAGTACTTC.

The genes are TRBV15 and TRBJ2-3; D possibly corresponds to TRBD2 (5 bases). Germline V gene data show CDR1 as LNHNV and CDR2 as YYDKDF (reference sequence). With 0 bases removed from V and 6 bases from J, the gap between germline ends came to 7 bases. CDR3 length: 13 residues. The CDR3, as DNA: TGTGCCACCAGCAGAGAATGGAGGGATACGCAGTATTTT. Its protein is CATSREWRDTQYF.